This T cell receptor (beta chain) appears in the sequencing data of a study of blood T cell repertoires in COVID-19. Study-wide background: In each case, the material was cDNA or gDNA derived from T cells, B-cell-depleted T cells, or PBMCs.

The CDR3 covers 12 residues. V was pared by 5 bases and J by 10 bases, with 12 bases between. Only in-frame clones appear in the TCRdb table, and some are missing; sequencing was by immunoSEQ multiplex PCR. The repertoire holds some 240,000 clones, around 87% seen once, with 6% to 9% in the top ten. The sequencing sample was made of peripheral blood. The source is a man between 60 and 70 years old who had recovered from COVID-19. The chain is built from TRBV12-3 or TRBV12-4 and TRBJ2-1; possible D gene TRBD1, 5 bases. CDR3 sequence reads: CASSPSGYEQFF. CDR3 bases: TGTGCCAGCAGTCCATCAGGGTACGAGCAGTTCTTC.